The clone carrying this T cell receptor beta chain was observed at least ten times. Per germline, CDR1 SEHNR and CDR2 FQNEAQ (reference sequence). V was clipped by 2 bases and J by 0 bases, with 20 bases between them. The CDR3 loop spans 19 amino acids. Sample time point: patch test 1, 2 weeks after DPC sensitization. Described treatment: therapeutic diphenylcyclopropenone sensitization with weekly scalp DPC. The data were taken from a study of human T cells and chemical hapten exposure. Looking at the study overall: Each patient's scalp received weekly diphenylcyclopropenone throughout the approximately 24-week study.

TCRdb fed the RACE reads into MiXCR, producing one record per CDR3 protein. The data show around 53,000 distinct CDR3 sequences, less than 10% seen once. This TCR came from a woman aged 50 to 60 with alopecia areata. Some clones in this sample may be carry-over from other donors' samples. This rearrangement joins TRBV7-9 to TRBJ2-1; a weak D match, TRBD2 (5 bases). Specimen: whole blood, collected in connection with sensitization to the hapten diphenylcyclopropenone (DPC). This CDR3 reads CASSLPLVERKTSYNEQFF. The CDR3, as DNA: TGTGCCAGCAGCTTACCCCTGGTGGAGCGGAAGACCTCCTACAATGAGCAGTTCTTC.